Listed below are T cell receptor beta chains from one sample, sequenced in a study of T-cell memory formation after mild COVID-19. One entry per CDR3 protein results from TCRdb running MiXCR on the 5' RACE reads. This sample has 250,000 to 350,000 distinct CDR3 sequences, with about 15% found just once. What was sequenced was PBMCs or a T cell subset sorted from them (not recorded which). These receptors originate from a man younger than 30 who had mild COVID-19 (a few samples of this study predate the infection). Cell type and time point are not known. Both conserved end residues are trimmed from each CDR3.

len	v_gene	j_gene	CDR3aa
14	TRBV3-1	TRBJ1-6	ASSQNPGTYNSPLH
12	TRBV27	TRBJ2-1	ASSLLSMRSEQF
12	TRBV29-1	TRBJ2-7	SVQEGQAPYEQY
12	TRBV11-3	TRBJ2-1	ASSRGGTYNEQF
14	TRBV3-1	TRBJ1-3	ASSAEIGFTGNTIY
10	TRBV5-1	TRBJ2-3	ASSLDADTQY
13	TRBV6-5	TRBJ2-1	ASSPIAGGPYEQF
14	TRBV6-6	TRBJ2-3	ASTLVMGQGTDTQY
12	TRBV4-2	TRBJ2-1	ASSREGINNEQF
12	TRBV6-6	TRBJ1-5	ASSYLGGNQPQH
13	TRBV28	TRBJ2-1	ASSPDRARIDEQF
13	TRBV4-2	TRBJ1-5	ASSQERGSAQPQH
13	TRBV20-1	TRBJ1-4	SARDPTGAAEKLF
14	TRBV10-3	TRBJ2-1	AISEGQTSSYNEQF
12	TRBV3-1	TRBJ1-1	ASSDEGVWAEAF
11	TRBV7-2	TRBJ2-7	ASREEGGYEQY
12	TRBV5-6	TRBJ1-5	ASRRYYSNQPQH
13	TRBV5-1	TRBJ1-1	ASSVTGLMNTEAF
12	TRBV5-1	TRBJ2-2	ASHTDGVPGELF
15	TRBV23-1	TRBJ2-2	ASSQSRRARNTGELF
12	TRBV18	TRBJ1-6	ASSPGGKDSPLH
14	TRBV25-1	TRBJ2-1	ASSEVQGDPYNEQF
15	TRBV6-5	TRBJ2-3	ASSYSPRGGGAGTQY
13	TRBV5-1	TRBJ2-2	ASSLAGVKAGELF
13	TRBV7-2	TRBJ1-6	ASSLVRGSNSPLH
10	TRBV20-1	TRBJ2-5	SASRGRETQY
12	TRBV7-9	TRBJ2-2	ASSLEAGAGELF
14	TRBV7-6	TRBJ2-1	ASSLGVAGGLNEQF